The clone carrying this T cell receptor beta chain showed up just a few times. The target antigen is unknown. Per the study methods: What underpinned the distant-metastasis classifier for papillary thyroid cancer was the set of CDR3 differences across clinicopathological groups. TCRdb re-processed the PCR reads through MiXCR. The V and J calls were determined by TCRdb, not by the authors. The sample lists around 22,000 clones, 36% occurring once. The sample originates from a study of metastatic and nonmetastatic thyroid tumors. Overall study: Thyroid patients, malignant and benign, had repertoires compared across blood and tumor or nodule tissue. General observations from the study: In blood and tumor, TCR beta diversity was reportedly significantly higher in malignant thyroid tumors than in benign nodules.

CDR1 MDHEN and CDR2 SYDVKM come from the germline V gene. CDR3 length equals 17 residues. Trimming at V came to 6 bases and at J to 0 bases, leaving 13 bases not matched to a gene. Prior to thyroid surgery, none of the patients had received any treatment. The sample taken for sequencing was blood. The receptor comes from a male donor with papillary thyroid cancer or a benign thyroid nodule (not recorded which). Some clones in this sample may be carry-over from other donors' samples. This rearrangement joins TRBV28 to TRBJ2-7, with 8 positions matching TRBD1. The CDR3 region is CASSKRRQGTGSYEQYF. CDR3 nucleotides: TGTGCCAGCAGCAAACGACGACAGGGGACAGGCTCCTACGAGCAGTACTTC.